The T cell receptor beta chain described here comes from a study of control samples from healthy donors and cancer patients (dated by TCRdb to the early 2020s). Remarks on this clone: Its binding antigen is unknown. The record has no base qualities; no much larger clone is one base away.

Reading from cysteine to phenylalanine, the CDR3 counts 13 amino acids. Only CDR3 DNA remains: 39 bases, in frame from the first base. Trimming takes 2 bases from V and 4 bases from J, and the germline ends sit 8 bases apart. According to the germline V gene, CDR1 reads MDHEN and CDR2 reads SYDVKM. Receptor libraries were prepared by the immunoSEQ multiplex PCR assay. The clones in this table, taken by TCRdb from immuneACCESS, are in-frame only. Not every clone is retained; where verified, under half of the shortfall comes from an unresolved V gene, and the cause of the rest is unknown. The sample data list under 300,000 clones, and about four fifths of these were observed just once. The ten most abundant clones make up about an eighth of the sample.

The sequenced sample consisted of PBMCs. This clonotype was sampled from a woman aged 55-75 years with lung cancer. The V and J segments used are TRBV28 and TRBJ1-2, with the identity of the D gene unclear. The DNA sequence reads TGTGCCAGCAGTTTAGAAGTTGTCTATGGCTACACCTTC. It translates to CASSLEVVYGYTF.